The 19 T cell receptor beta chains in this list originate from one sample, sequenced in a study of CD8 T cells in Susac syndrome. The RNA input was roughly 0.45 to 1 ug, and it was reverse transcribed with random hexamers. TCRdb ran MiXCR on the immunoSEQ multiplex PCR reads and lists one entry per CDR3 protein. The data show 150,000 to 200,000 distinct CDR3 sequences, with about 94% seen just once and around 0.15% held by the top ten. The sample was CD4+ T cells from PBMCs. These receptors originate from a human donor in good health.

The rearrangement joins TRBV4-2 to TRBJ2-7; D could derive from TRBD1 or TRBD2 (5 bases each). With 1 base removed from V and 7 bases from J, the gap between germline ends came to 17 bases. Germline CDR1 LGHNA, CDR2 YNFKEQ. The CDR3 contains 15 residues. CDR3 bases: TGTGCCAGCAGCCAAGGGGGACCTATCACAAGGGAGCAGTACTTC. This encodes CASSQGGPITREQYF.

The CDR3 here is CASSELVGDRPYEQYF. The DNA for the CDR3 is TGTGCCAGCAGCGAACTGGTGGGGGACCGTCCCTACGAGCAGTACTTC. The J gene is TRBJ2-7, the V gene TRBV13, with D perhaps given as TRBD1 or TRBD2 (5 bases each). The CDR3 sequence is 16 residues long. V shed 5 bases and J shed 2 bases, with 19 bases lying between them. Germline lookup yields CDR1 PRHDT and CDR2 FYEKMQ (reference sequence).

The chain uses TRBV7-8 and TRBJ2-1, with 9 bases matching TRBD2. Germline V gene data show CDR1 as SGHVS and CDR2 as FQNEAQ. The J segment lost 5 bases and the V segment lost 3 bases, leaving 5 bases of the junction unmatched. The CDR3 is 15 residues long. The CDR3 coding sequence is TGTGCCAGCAGCTTGGACGGGACTAGCAACAATGAGCAGTTCTTC. This sequence encodes CASSLDGTSNNEQFF.

The chain employs TRBV28 and TRBJ2-6, with 11 bases lining up with TRBD2. Germline CDR1 reads MDHEN; CDR2 reads SYDVKM. J was trimmed by 0 bases and V by 7 bases; bases with no gene match: 5. This CDR3 has 17 amino acids. This chain's CDR3 is CASTGTSGNSGANVLTF. The CDR3 DNA reads TGTGCCAGCACCGGGACTAGCGGCAACTCTGGGGCCAACGTCCTGACTTTC.

The rearrangement uses TRBV21-1 and TRBJ2-5; TRBD1, the D gene given by the table, was not confirmed from the DNA. TRBV21-1 is a pseudogene locus. There are 14 residues in the CDR3. CDR3 protein: CASSKRDRQETQYF. As DNA, the CDR3 is TGTGCCAGCAGCAAAAGAGACAGACAAGAGACCCAGTACTTC.

The V gene is TRBV4-2, the J gene TRBJ1-1; D gene uncertain. Deletions cut 3 bases from V and 6 bases from J, with 11 bases between. The CDR3 extends over 13 amino acids. The germline V gene encodes CDR1 LGHNA and CDR2 YNFKEQ. CDR3 protein: CASSQPLRAEAFF. CDR3 sequence (DNA): TGTGCCAGCAGCCAGCCACTACGAGCTGAAGCTTTCTTT.

This clonotype was recorded once. J is TRBJ1-6 and V is TRBV30; weak D call: TRBD1 (5 bases). Germline values: CDR1 GTSNPN, CDR2 SVGIG (reference sequence). Trimming pared 4 bases from V and 11 bases from J, leaving 12 bases between. The CDR3 extends over 12 amino acids. The CDR3 region is CAWTRDPPPLHF. The CDR3 DNA follows: TGTGCCTGGACCAGGGATCCCCCACCCCTCCACTTT.

V is TRBV29-1 and J is TRBJ1-4, with a tentative D call TRBD1 (5 bases). Germline-derived CDR1 and CDR2 are SQVTM and ANQGSEA. V was trimmed by 7 bases and J by 5 bases, leaving 11 bases between them. The CDR3 length is 12 residues. In DNA, the CDR3 is TGCAGCGCTGGACGGGGGAATGAAAAACTGTTTTTT. Its protein is CSAGRGNEKLFF.

The rearrangement links TRBV6-5 to TRBJ1-5, with D uncertain. Germline CDR1 is MNHEY and CDR2 is SVGAGI. The CDR3 consists of 15 residues. The V end was cut by 0 bases, the J end by 4 bases, with 10 bases between. The CDR3 DNA reads as TGTGCCAGCAGTTACTCGACCGGCGCTAATCAGCCCCAGCATTTT. Protein product: CASSYSTGANQPQHF.

The chain carries TRBV5-1 and TRBJ1-1; D not certain. The germline V and J ends were trimmed by 2 bases and 0 bases, with 8 bases remaining between them. The CDR3 is made up of 14 amino acids. In germline, CDR1 is SGHRS, CDR2 YFSETQ. The CDR3 DNA follows: TGCGCCAGCAGCTTTGACACTCTGAACACTGAAGCTTTCTTT. The encoded protein is CASSFDTLNTEAFF.

This clonotype was seen only once. The chain is built from TRBV19 and TRBJ2-6; D remains unclear. The CDR3 is 16 amino acids. Trimming pared 1 base from V and 15 bases from J, leaving 22 bases between. Germline CDR1 is LNHDA and CDR2 is SQIVND (reference sequence). The CDR3 loop is CASSIATAQTELRLTF. The CDR3 nucleotides read TGTGCCAGTAGTATAGCTACTGCTCAGACGGAGTTACGCCTGACTTTC.

The sample holds one count of this clonotype. The chain couples TRBV7-9 to TRBJ1-1, with a tentative D call TRBD1 (6 bases). V lost 6 bases to trimming and J lost 1 base, with 15 bases between them. CDR3 length: 15 amino acids. In germline, CDR1 is SEHNR, CDR2 FQNEAQ (reference sequence). CDR3 residues: CASSSRAGENTEAFF. In DNA form, the CDR3 reads TGTGCCAGCAGTTCTAGGGCAGGGGAGAACACTGAAGCTTTCTTT.

J is TRBJ1-4 and V is TRBV9; D perhaps matches TRBD1 (5 bases). The V end lost 0 bases, the J end lost 2 bases, and 5 bases lay between the germline ends. Germline assignment: CDR1 SGDLS and CDR2 YYNGEE. The CDR3 extends over 14 amino acids. CDR3 nucleotides: TGTGCCAGCAGCGTAGAGGGGACTAATGAAAAACTGTTTTTT. Translation gives CASSVEGTNEKLFF.

The chain carries TRBV2 and TRBJ2-5; 7 bases line up with TRBD2. The J segment lost 7 bases and the V segment lost 5 bases, leaving 13 bases of the junction unmatched. Germline V lookup: CDR1 SNHLY, CDR2 FYNNEI. The CDR3 has 15 residues. The CDR3 DNA sequence: TGTGCCAGCAGTATGGCGGGGGACCCGGCGGGGACCCAGTACTTC. Translation: CASSMAGDPAGTQYF.

The chain carries TRBV15 and TRBJ2-7; D is unresolved. Trimming removed 0 bases from V and 4 bases from J, with 7 bases in between. Germline V gives CDR1 LNHNV, CDR2 YYDKDF (reference sequence). This CDR3 has 13 residues. This CDR3 is CATSRDRRYEQYF. Here the CDR3 DNA reads TGTGCCACCAGCAGAGATCGGCGGTACGAGCAGTACTTC.

The chain combines TRBV29-1 with TRBJ1-2; possible D gene TRBD1, 5 bases. This CDR3 has 11 residues. Germline assignment: CDR1 SQVTM and CDR2 ANQGSEA. V was shortened by 6 bases and J by 4 bases, with 9 bases between the two germline ends. CDR3 sequence: CSVQEIYGYTF. CDR3 sequence (DNA): TGCAGCGTACAGGAGATCTATGGCTACACCTTC.

The chain combines TRBV12-3 or TRBV12-4 with TRBJ1-3; D is possibly TRBD1 (5 bases). This CDR3 has 14 residues. The V and J ends lost 6 bases and 4 bases respectively, with 13 bases between them. This CDR3 is CASSGGVPGNTIYF. The CDR3 DNA sequence: TGTGCCAGCAGCGGGGGAGTGCCCGGAAACACCATATATTTT.

The chain has TRBV12-3 or TRBV12-4 and TRBJ2-2; D is ambiguous. The V gene lost 3 bases and the J gene lost 2 bases, with 7 bases spanning the gap. CDR3 size: 14 residues. CDR3 protein: CASSFLLNTGELFF. CDR3 sequence (DNA): TGTGCCAGCAGTTTTCTTCTTAACACCGGGGAGCTGTTTTTT.

J is TRBJ1-5 and V is TRBV6-6; D is possibly TRBD1 (5 bases). Germline V gene data show CDR1 as MNHNY and CDR2 as SVGAGI (reference sequence). Trimming stripped 2 bases from V and 4 bases from J, with 12 bases between. The CDR3 totals 15 residues. The CDR3 DNA is TGTGCCAGCAGTTACGGGGCAGGAATGAATCAGCCCCAGCATTTT. Translated, it gives CASSYGAGMNQPQHF.